A single sample gave rise to the 20 T cell receptor beta chains below, sequenced in a study of shared clonotypes between healthy human individuals. Only in-frame clones appear in the TCRdb table, and some are missing; sequencing was by immunoSEQ multiplex PCR. The repertoire holds about 1.9 million clones, with around 93% as singletons. CD45RO-negative, CCR7-selected cells formed the naive CD8 fraction, which excluded terminally differentiated effector memory CD45RA+ cells. The sequencing sample was made of naive CD8+ T cells from PBMCs. These receptors were obtained from a man aged 18 to 29 in good health. Some clones in this sample may be carry-over from other donors' samples.

The rearrangement uses TRBV2 and TRBJ2-7; 9 nucleotides match TRBD2. The ends lost 7 bases at V and 3 bases at J; junction bases unmatched: 7. CDR1 is SNHLY, CDR2 FYNNEI, per germline. This CDR3 spans 14 amino acids. The CDR3 here is CASTRLADDYEQYF. CDR3 in DNA: TGTGCCAGCACCCGACTAGCGGACGACTACGAGCAGTACTTC.

This clone was recorded once. The rearrangement joins TRBV30 to TRBJ2-7, with unresolved D. V was shortened by 1 base and J by 2 bases, with 12 bases between the two germline ends. The CDR3 spans 14 residues. The germline V gene has CDR1 GTSNPN and CDR2 SVGIG (reference sequence). The CDR3 region is CAWSGQGLPYEQYF. The CDR3 coding sequence is TGTGCCTGGAGTGGGCAAGGCCTCCCCTACGAGCAGTACTTC.

The chain carries TRBV19 and TRBJ1-2, with TRBD1 identical over 8 bases. The CDR3 loop spans 15 amino acids. Germline loops: CDR1 LNHDA, CDR2 SQIVND (reference sequence). V was pared by 4 bases and J by 2 bases, with 6 bases of the junction left unmatched. The CDR3 DNA follows: TGTGCCAGTAGTACCCGGACAGGGATAAACTATGGCTACACCTTC. Its protein product is CASSTRTGINYGYTF.

J is TRBJ2-1 and V is TRBV27; D is perhaps TRBD2 (5 bases). The ends were cut back, 5 bases at V and 0 bases at J, with 20 bases in the middle. The CDR3 is 18 residues long. Per germline, CDR1 MNHEY and CDR2 SMNVEV (reference sequence). This CDR3 reads CASSPPSGGRLSYNEQFF. Written as DNA, the CDR3 is TGTGCCAGCAGTCCTCCCTCTGGCGGGCGCCTCTCCTACAATGAGCAGTTCTTC.

The CDR3, as DNA: TGTGCCAGCAGCTTCGGACTAGCGGGTTCCGAGCAGTACTTC. Its translation is CASSFGLAGSEQYF. The chain links TRBV13 to TRBJ2-7; 11 positions agree with TRBD2. CDR3 length: 14 residues. V lost 3 bases to trimming and J lost 6 bases; unmatched junction nucleotides: 4. Germline values: CDR1 PRHDT, CDR2 FYEKMQ (reference sequence).

The gene calls are TRBV5-6 and TRBJ1-4; D call uncertain. V lost 3 bases to trimming and J lost 0 bases, with 9 bases between them. The CDR3 has 15 residues. Germline loops: CDR1 SGHDT, CDR2 YYEEEE. CDR3 nucleotide sequence: TGTGCCAGCAGCTCGAATTCTGCAACTAATGAAAAACTGTTTTTT. Translation: CASSSNSATNEKLFF.

This clone was counted only a few times. The same CDR3 arises from other DNA sequences in this sample as well. The rearrangement links TRBV6-5 to TRBJ1-5; TRBD1 agrees at 7 bases. CDR3 size: 13 residues. Germline V gives CDR1 MNHEY, CDR2 SVGAGI. J gave up 4 bases and V 6 bases, and 3 bases lay outside the gene matches. Here the CDR3 reads CASSGTENQPQHF. CDR3 coding DNA: TGTGCCAGCAGCGGGACAGAGAATCAGCCCCAGCATTTT.

This clone was seen only once. The CDR3 coding sequence is TGTGCCAGCAGCTTAAGTCTGGGAGAGACCCAGTACTTC. It translates to CASSLSLGETQYF. The V call is TRBV7-2, the J call TRBJ2-5; D call uncertain. The V gene lost 2 bases and the J gene lost 4 bases, with 8 bases spanning the gap. The germline CDR1 and CDR2 sequences are SGHTA and FQGNSA. This CDR3 spans 13 amino acids.

The chain employs TRBV27 and TRBJ2-7; D unresolved. The CDR3 runs to 12 residues. Between the trimmed V and J ends, which lost 4 bases and 6 bases, there was a span of 10 bases. The germline V gene encodes CDR1 MNHEY and CDR2 SMNVEV (reference sequence). CDR3 nucleotides: TGTGCCAGCAGTTCCGACACGAGCGAGCAGTACTTC. As protein: CASSSDTSEQYF.

This chain links TRBV7-8 with TRBJ1-2; tentatively, D is TRBD1 (6 bases). Trimming pared 5 bases from V and 2 bases from J, leaving 12 bases between. CDR3 size: 14 residues. Germline V gene sequence: CDR1 SGHVS, CDR2 FQNEAQ. The CDR3 sequence: CASSTEDRNYGYTF. The CDR3 DNA reads as TGTGCCAGCAGCACCGAGGACAGAAACTATGGCTACACCTTC. The full variable domain, in which reference TRBV7-8 and TRBJ1-2 provide the parts outside the CDR3, is GAGVSQSPRYKVAKRGQDVALRCDPISGHVSLFWYQQALGQGPEFLTYFQNEAQLDKSGLPSDRFFAERPEGSVSTLKIQRTQQEDSAVYLCASSTEDRNYGYTFGSGTRLTVV.

The chain is built from TRBV7-9 and TRBJ2-3; D gene uncertain. Trimming removed 9 bases from V and 4 bases from J, with 14 bases in between. The length of the CDR3 is 13 residues. Germline CDR1 and CDR2: SEHNR and FQNEAQ (reference sequence). This CDR3 reads CASAKRVADTQYF. CDR3 DNA: TGTGCCAGTGCGAAACGAGTGGCAGATACGCAGTATTTT.

The CDR3, as DNA: TGTGCCAGCAGTGAGTCGGCGACTAGCGGATTACCATTACAAGAGACCCAGTACTTC. Its protein is CASSESATSGLPLQETQYF. The rearrangement links TRBV6-1 to TRBJ2-5, with 9 bases that match TRBD2. Losses at the gene ends were 3 bases for V and 2 bases for J; bases not matched to a gene: 16. The V gene's germline CDR1 is MNHNS and CDR2 SASEGT. The CDR3 is made up of 19 amino acids.

CDR3 coding DNA: TGTGCCAGCAGTTTAAGGGGACCAGGGTTTAATGAGCAGTTCTTC. Translated: CASSLRGPGFNEQFF. V usage is TRBV27 and J usage is TRBJ2-1; TRBD1 or TRBD2 may be the D gene (5 bases each). CDR3 size: 15 residues. V shed 2 bases and J shed 7 bases, with 15 bases lying between them. CDR1 is MNHEY and CDR2 is SMNVEV in the germline V gene (reference sequence).

V usage is TRBV7-2 and J usage is TRBJ1-1; D uncertain. Germline V lookup: CDR1 SGHTA, CDR2 FQGNSA. With 5 bases removed from V and 4 bases from J, the gap between germline ends came to 26 bases. The CDR3 spans 18 residues. The CDR3 protein is CASSPWSGPPSRSTEAFF. The CDR3 DNA follows: TGTGCCAGCAGCCCATGGTCTGGGCCCCCCTCCCGCTCCACTGAAGCTTTCTTT.

The chain couples TRBV10-2 to TRBJ2-1; 9 nucleotides align to TRBD2. CDR3 length equals 16 residues. CDR1 and CDR2 from the germline V gene are WSHSY and SAAADI. After removal of 6 bases from V and 8 bases from J, the junction contained 14 bases not matched to a gene. CDR3 amino acids: CASSEVWREGPDEQFF. CDR3 bases: TGCGCCAGCAGCGAAGTTTGGCGGGAGGGCCCGGATGAGCAGTTCTTC.

Remarks on this clone: One junction end does not reproduce the germline sequence, and a read error may be involved. This chain links TRBV30 with TRBJ2-1, with TRBD1 identical over 10 bases. Germline CDR1 GTSNPN, CDR2 SVGIG (reference sequence). The CDR3 has 14 amino acids. The CDR3 protein is CASTGGQDYNEQFF. The CDR3 nucleotides read TGCGCATCGACAGGGGGCCAAGATTACAATGAGCAGTTCTTC. Filled out from reference TRBV30 and TRBJ2-1, the complete variable domain reads SQTIHQWPATLVQPVGSPLSLECTVEGTSNPNLYWYRQAAGRGLQLLFYSVGIGQISSEVPQNLSASRPQDRQFILSSKKLLLSDSGFYLCASTGGQDYNEQFFGPGTRLTVL.

Comments on this clone: Within the sample, other DNA sequences also encode this same CDR3. The chain couples TRBV28 to TRBJ1-2; 10 nucleotides align to TRBD1. The CDR3 runs to 14 residues. Per the germline V gene, CDR1 is MDHEN and CDR2 is SYDVKM. Trimming cost V 5 bases and J 5 bases; bases outside gene matches: 5. In DNA, the CDR3 is TGTGCCAGCAGTCCGGGACAGGGGCTATATGGCTACACCTTC. Protein product: CASSPGQGLYGYTF.

This clone was picked up one time. The chain joins TRBV6-1 to TRBJ2-7, with D maybe TRBD2 (6 bases). The CDR3 sequence is 14 residues long. Germline-derived CDR1 and CDR2 are MNHNS and SASEGT. V was pared by 11 bases and J by 4 bases, with 21 bases between. DNA for the CDR3: TGTGCCGGAGGGTTATTCGATGGGTCGTACGAGCAGTACTTC. It yields the protein CAGGLFDGSYEQYF.

The J gene is TRBJ2-1, the V gene TRBV2; weak D call: TRBD1 (6 bases). V was pared by 5 bases and J by 0 bases, with 17 bases between. The germline V gene has CDR1 SNHLY and CDR2 FYNNEI. This CDR3 is built from 17 residues. The chain's CDR3 is CASSPTLQGSSYNEQFF. CDR3 in DNA: TGTGCCAGCAGTCCTACCCTCCAGGGGAGCTCCTACAATGAGCAGTTCTTC.

The gene calls are TRBV11-2 and TRBJ2-2; TRBD1 matches at 8 bases. CDR1 is SGHAT, CDR2 FQNNGV, per germline. V was pared by 2 bases and J by 4 bases, with 6 bases of the junction left unmatched. This CDR3 contains 16 residues. The CDR3 DNA reads TGTGCCAGCAGCTTAAGACAGGGGTCGACCACCGGGGAGCTGTTTTTT. This sequence encodes CASSLRQGSTTGELFF.